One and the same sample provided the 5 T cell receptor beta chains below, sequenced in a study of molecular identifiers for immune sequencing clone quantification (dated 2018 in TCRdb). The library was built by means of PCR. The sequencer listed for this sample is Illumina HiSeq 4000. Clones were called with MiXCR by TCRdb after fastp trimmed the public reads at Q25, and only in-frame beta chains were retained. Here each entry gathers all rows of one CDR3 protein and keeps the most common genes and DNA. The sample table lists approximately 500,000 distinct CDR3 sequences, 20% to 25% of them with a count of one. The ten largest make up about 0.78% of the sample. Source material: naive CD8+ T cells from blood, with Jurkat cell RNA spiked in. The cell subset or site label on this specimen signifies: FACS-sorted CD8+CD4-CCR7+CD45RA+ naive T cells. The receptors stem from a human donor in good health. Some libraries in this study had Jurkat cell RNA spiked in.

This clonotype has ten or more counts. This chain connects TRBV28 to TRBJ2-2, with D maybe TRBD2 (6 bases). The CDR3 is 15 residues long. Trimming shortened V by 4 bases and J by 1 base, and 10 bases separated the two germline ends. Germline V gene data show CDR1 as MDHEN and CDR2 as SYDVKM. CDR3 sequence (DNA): TGTGCCAGCAGTTCCGGGACTGTGAACACCGGGGAGCTGTTTTTT. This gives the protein CASSSGTVNTGELFF.

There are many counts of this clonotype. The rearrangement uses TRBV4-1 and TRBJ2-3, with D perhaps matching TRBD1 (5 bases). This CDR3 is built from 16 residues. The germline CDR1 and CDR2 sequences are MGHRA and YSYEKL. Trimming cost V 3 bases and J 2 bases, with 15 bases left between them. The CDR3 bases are TGCGCCAGCAGCCATATAGGACAAAAAAACACAGATACGCAGTATTTT. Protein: CASSHIGQKNTDTQYF.

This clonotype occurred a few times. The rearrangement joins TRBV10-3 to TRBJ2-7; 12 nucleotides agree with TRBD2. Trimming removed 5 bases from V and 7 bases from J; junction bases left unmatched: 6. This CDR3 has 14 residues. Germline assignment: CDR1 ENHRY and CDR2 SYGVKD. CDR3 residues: CAISRLAGEDEQYF. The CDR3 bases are TGTGCCATCAGTAGACTAGCGGGAGAAGATGAGCAGTACTTC.

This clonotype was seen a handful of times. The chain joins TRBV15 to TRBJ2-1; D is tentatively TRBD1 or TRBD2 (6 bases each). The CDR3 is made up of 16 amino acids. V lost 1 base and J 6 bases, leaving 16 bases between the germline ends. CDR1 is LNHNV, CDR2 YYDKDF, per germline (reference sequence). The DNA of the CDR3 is TGTGCCACCAGCAGAGGAAGGGTTGGAGGGGGCAATGAGCAGTTCTTC. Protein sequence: CATSRGRVGGGNEQFF.

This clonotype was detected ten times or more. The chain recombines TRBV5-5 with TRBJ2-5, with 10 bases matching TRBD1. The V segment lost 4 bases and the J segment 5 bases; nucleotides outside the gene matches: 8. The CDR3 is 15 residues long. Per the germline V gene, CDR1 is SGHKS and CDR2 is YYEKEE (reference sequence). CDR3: CASSPRDRGMETQYF. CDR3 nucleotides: TGTGCCAGCAGCCCCAGGGACAGGGGTATGGAGACCCAGTACTTC.